This entry describes one T cell receptor beta chain. The authors ran the assay at deep level. When replicate PCRs were run on sorted subsets, they used about 220 ng DNA, about 30,000 T cell genomes. As handled by the study authors: Filtering differed, since immunoSEQ gave only junction sequences and no quality scores. Libraries were prepared by immunoSEQ multiplex PCR; TCRdb keeps only in-frame clonotypes and omits some of them. From that table come the V and J calls and clone size; the DNA was used to work out D and trimming. The sample has about 610,000 clones, about 96% seen once. This sample was included in a study of shared clonotypes between healthy human individuals. V was trimmed by 0 bases and J by 6 bases, leaving 17 bases between them. The CDR3 loop spans 16 amino acids. Germline CDR1 and CDR2: MGHRA and YSYEKL.

The receptor was isolated from a woman in her 30s in good health. Sequenced: naive CD4+ T cells sorted from blood. Specified subset: CD45RA+ positively selected. This rearrangement joins TRBV4-1 to TRBJ1-1; D remains unclear. CDR3 in amino acids: CASSQDVTDSGPEAFF. The CDR3 DNA reads as TGCGCCAGCAGCCAAGATGTCACTGACTCGGGCCCTGAAGCTTTCTTT.